Below are 2 T cell receptor beta chains sequenced from a single sample in a study of blood T cell repertoires in COVID-19. Produced via immunoSEQ multiplex PCR; TCRdb's table is partial and in-frame only. The table has about 95,000 clones, 75% to 95% seen once. Material: peripheral blood. All receptors come from a woman in her forties or fifties in a cohort sampled during active COVID-19.

The rearrangement uses TRBV3-1 (or the pseudogene TRBV3-2) and TRBJ1-2; TRBD1 is a possible D gene (5 bases). CDR1 is LGHDT and CDR2 is YNNKEL in the germline V gene (reference sequence). Trimming cost V 4 bases and J 8 bases, with 20 bases left between them. CDR3 length: 15 amino acids. CDR3 nucleotide sequence: TGTGCCAGCAGCCCCCCGCCCCTGGTAGGGGAAGGCTACACCTTC. Translated: CASSPPPLVGEGYTF.

This clone occurred once. The chain uses TRBV19 and TRBJ2-1; the match to TRBD1 covers 7 bases. From germline, CDR1 is LNHDA and CDR2 SQIVND (reference sequence). This CDR3 is built from 14 residues. The V gene end was trimmed by 4 bases and the J gene end by 8 bases; junction bases not matched to a gene: 8. In nucleotides, the CDR3 is TGTGCCAGTAGTACAAGACAGGGTGGCCATGAGCAGTTCTTC. Amino acids: CASSTRQGGHEQFF.